Each of the 3 T cell receptor beta chains below was sequenced from the same sample in a study of T cell repertoires in cytomegalovirus infection. One entry per CDR3 protein results from TCRdb running MiXCR on the reads. The sample comprises more than 350,000 distinct CDR3 sequences, approximately 33% of which are singletons, and 12% to 15% rests with the top ten. Sequencing was carried out using PBMCs. Every receptor here comes from a human donor in good health (CMV status not recorded). Some clones in this sample may be carry-over from other donors' samples.

CDR3: CASSYRTGNANYGYTF. DNA of the CDR3: TGTGCCAGCAGCTATAGGACAGGAAACGCTAACTATGGCTACACCTTC. V gene TRBV11-2 combines with J gene TRBJ1-2; TRBD1 agrees at 7 bases. The J segment lost 0 bases and the V segment lost 4 bases, leaving 8 bases of the junction unmatched. Germline V gene sequence: CDR1 SGHAT, CDR2 FQNNGV. The CDR3 length is 16 residues.

A remark on this clonotype: Since the CDR3 does not end with the conserved phenylalanine or tryptophan, this likely comes from a read error. The CDR3 DNA reads as TGTGCCAGCAGTTTACCCGGGGTCGGGGATAATAGCAATCAGCCCCAGCATCTT. It specifies CASSLPGVGDNSNQPQHL. The chain recombines TRBV27 with TRBJ1-5; D is unclear. The CDR3 length is 18 residues. Germline loops: CDR1 MNHEY, CDR2 SMNVEV (reference sequence). V lost 2 bases and J lost 0, with 17 bases in between.

CDR3 nucleotides: TGTGCCAGCAGTCTACTTGGGACAGTGAAACCGAACACTGAAGCTTTCTTT. It yields the protein CASSLLGTVKPNTEAFF. V usage is TRBV27 and J usage is TRBJ1-1, with 7 positions matching TRBD1. With V trimmed by 5 bases and J by 1 base, 13 bases remained unmatched. CDR1 and CDR2 (germline): MNHEY, SMNVEV (reference sequence). This CDR3 spans 17 amino acids.